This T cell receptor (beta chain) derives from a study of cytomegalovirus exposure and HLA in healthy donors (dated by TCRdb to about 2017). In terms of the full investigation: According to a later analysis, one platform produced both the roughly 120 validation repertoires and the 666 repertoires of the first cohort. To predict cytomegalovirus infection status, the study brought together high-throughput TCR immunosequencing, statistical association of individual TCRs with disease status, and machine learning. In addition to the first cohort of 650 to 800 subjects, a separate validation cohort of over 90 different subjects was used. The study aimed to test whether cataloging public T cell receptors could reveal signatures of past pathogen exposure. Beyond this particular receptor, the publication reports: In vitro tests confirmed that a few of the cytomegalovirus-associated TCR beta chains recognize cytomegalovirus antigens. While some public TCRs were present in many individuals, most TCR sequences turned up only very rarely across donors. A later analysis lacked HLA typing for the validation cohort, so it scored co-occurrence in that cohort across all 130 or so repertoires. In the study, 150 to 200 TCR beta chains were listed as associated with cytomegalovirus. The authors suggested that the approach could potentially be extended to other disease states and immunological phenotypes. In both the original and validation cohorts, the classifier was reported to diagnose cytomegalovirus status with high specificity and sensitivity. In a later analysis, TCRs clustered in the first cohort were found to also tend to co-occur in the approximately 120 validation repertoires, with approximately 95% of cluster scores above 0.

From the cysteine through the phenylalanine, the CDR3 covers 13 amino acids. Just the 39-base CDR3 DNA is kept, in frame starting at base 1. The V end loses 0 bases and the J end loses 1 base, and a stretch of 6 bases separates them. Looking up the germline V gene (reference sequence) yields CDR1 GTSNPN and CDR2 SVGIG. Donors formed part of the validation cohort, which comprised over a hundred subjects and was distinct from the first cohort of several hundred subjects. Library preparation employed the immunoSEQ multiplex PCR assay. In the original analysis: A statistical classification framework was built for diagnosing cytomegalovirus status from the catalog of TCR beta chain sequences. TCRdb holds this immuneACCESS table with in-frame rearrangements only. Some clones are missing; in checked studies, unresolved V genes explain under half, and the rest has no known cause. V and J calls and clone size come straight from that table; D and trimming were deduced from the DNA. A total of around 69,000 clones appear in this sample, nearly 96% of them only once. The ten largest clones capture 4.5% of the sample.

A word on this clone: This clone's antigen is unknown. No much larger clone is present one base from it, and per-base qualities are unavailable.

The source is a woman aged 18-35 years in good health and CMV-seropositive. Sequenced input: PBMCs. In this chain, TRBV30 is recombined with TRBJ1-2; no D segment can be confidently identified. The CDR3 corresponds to CAWSVSGNYGYTF. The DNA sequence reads TGTGCCTGGAGTGTATCGGGTAACTATGGCTACACCTTC.